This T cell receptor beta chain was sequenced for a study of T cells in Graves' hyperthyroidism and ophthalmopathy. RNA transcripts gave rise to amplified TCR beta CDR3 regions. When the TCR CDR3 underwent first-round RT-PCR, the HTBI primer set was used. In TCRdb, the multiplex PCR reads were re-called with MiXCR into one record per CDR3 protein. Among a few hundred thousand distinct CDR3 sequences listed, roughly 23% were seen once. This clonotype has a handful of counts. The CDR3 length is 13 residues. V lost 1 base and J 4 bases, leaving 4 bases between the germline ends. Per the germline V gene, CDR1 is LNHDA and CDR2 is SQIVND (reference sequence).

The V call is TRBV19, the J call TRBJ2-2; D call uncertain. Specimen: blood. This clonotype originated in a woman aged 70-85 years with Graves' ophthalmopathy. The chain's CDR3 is CASSIGSTGELFF. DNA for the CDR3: TGTGCCAGTAGTATAGGTAGCACCGGGGAGCTGTTTTTT.